This is a list of T cell receptor beta chains from one sample in a study of shared T cell receptors in the human thymus. Libraries were prepared by immunoSEQ multiplex PCR; TCRdb keeps only in-frame clonotypes and omits some of them. Of 630,000 or so clones listed, 70% to 90% are singletons. This sample was also put to use in a study of human thymus T cells.

Sample: thymocytes. The receptors here all came from a boy under two years old with a congenital heart defect. CDR3s include the opening cysteine and the closing phenylalanine or tryptophan. Each record gives: CDR3 protein, CDR3 DNA, V gene, J gene, D gene, clone size. The D gene is left open where the match is weak. Not every row has a clone size; where given, it reads once, few, many or a size class.

CDR3: CASSPETGSVYNEQFF; DNA: TGTGCCAGCAGCCCAGAGACAGGTTCCGTATACAATGAGCAGTTCTTC; V: TRBV7-3; J: TRBJ2-1; D: NA; size: NA
CDR3: CASSLGTVNQPQHF; DNA: TGCGCCAGCAGCCTCGGGACAGTGAATCAGCCCCAGCATTTT; V: TRBV4-3; J: TRBJ1-5; D: TRBD1; size: NA
CDR3: CASRPGTPPVGGGYTF; DNA: TGTGCCAGCAGACCCGGGACACCCCCAGTAGGTGGTGGCTACACCTTC; V: TRBV25-1; J: TRBJ1-2; D: NA; size: NA
CDR3: CASSIASDGDTGELFF; DNA: TGTGCCAGTAGTATAGCCTCCGACGGAGACACCGGGGAGCTGTTTTTT; V: TRBV19; J: TRBJ2-2; D: NA; size: NA
CDR3: CASSLDRANNSPLHF; DNA: TGTGCCAGCAGCTTGGACAGGGCAAATAATTCACCCCTCCACTTT; V: TRBV5-5; J: TRBJ1-6; D: NA; size: NA
CDR3: CASSVGGQDETQYF; DNA: TGTGCCAGCAGCGTAGGTGGACAGGATGAGACCCAGTACTTC; V: TRBV9; J: TRBJ2-5; D: TRBD1; size: NA
CDR3: CASSHGRDRDNSPLHF; DNA: TGTGCCAGCAGCCACGGCCGGGACAGGGATAATTCACCCCTCCACTTT; V: TRBV5-4; J: TRBJ1-6; D: TRBD1; size: NA
CDR3: CASSQEARGPPNQPQHF; DNA: TGCGCCAGCAGCCAAGAAGCTAGGGGGCCCCCCAATCAGCCCCAGCATTTT; V: TRBV4-1; J: TRBJ1-5; D: TRBD1; size: NA
CDR3: CASGPGGPNTGELFF; DNA: TGTGCCAGCGGCCCAGGGGGCCCGAACACCGGGGAGCTGTTTTTT; V: TRBV28; J: TRBJ2-2; D: TRBD1; size: NA
CDR3: CASSYLGGVGEKLFF; DNA: TGTGCCAGCAGTTATCTTGGAGGGGTAGGGGAAAAACTGTTTTTT; V: TRBV6-5; J: TRBJ1-4; D: NA; size: few
CDR3: CASSERFGGNTEAFF; DNA: TGTGCCAGCAGTGAACGGTTCGGGGGGAACACTGAAGCTTTCTTT; V: TRBV6-1; J: TRBJ1-1; D: NA; size: NA
CDR3: CASSLQGQGIHYEQYF; DNA: TGTGCCAGCAGCTTGCAGGGACAGGGAATCCACTACGAGCAGTACTTC; V: TRBV7-6; J: TRBJ2-7; D: TRBD1; size: NA
CDR3: CASGPLGVPRELFF; DNA: TGTGCTAGTGGCCCGCTAGGAGTCCCCAGGGAGCTGTTTTTT; V: TRBV12-5; J: TRBJ2-2; D: NA; size: NA
CDR3: CAWSVQGPKPVVSQYF; DNA: TGTGCCTGGAGTGTACAGGGACCCAAACCCGTCGTGTCCCAGTACTTC; V: TRBV30; J: TRBJ2-5; D: NA; size: NA
CDR3: CASSIATTGRAYNEQFF; DNA: TGTGCCAGTAGTATAGCGACTACAGGGCGCGCCTACAATGAGCAGTTCTTC; V: TRBV19; J: TRBJ2-1; D: NA; size: few